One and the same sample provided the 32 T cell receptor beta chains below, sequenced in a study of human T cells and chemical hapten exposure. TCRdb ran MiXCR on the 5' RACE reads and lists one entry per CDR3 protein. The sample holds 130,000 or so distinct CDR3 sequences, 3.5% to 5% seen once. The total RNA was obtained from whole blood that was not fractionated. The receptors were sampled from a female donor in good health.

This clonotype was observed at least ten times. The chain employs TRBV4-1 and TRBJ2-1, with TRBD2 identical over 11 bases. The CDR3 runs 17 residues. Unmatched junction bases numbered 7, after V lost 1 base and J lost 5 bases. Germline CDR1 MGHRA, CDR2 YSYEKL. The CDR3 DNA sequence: TGCGCCAGCAGCCAAGCACGGCTAGCGGGGGGTGACAATGAGCAGTTCTTC. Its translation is CASSQARLAGGDNEQFF.

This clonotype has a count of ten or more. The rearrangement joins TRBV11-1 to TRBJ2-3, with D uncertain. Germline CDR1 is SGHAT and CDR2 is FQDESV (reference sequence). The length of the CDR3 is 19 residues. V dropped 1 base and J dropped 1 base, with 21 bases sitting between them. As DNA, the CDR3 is TGTGCCAGCAGCTTAGGATTCCGCTCGGTCAGCAAACGCACAGATACGCAGTATTTT. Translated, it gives CASSLGFRSVSKRTDTQYF.

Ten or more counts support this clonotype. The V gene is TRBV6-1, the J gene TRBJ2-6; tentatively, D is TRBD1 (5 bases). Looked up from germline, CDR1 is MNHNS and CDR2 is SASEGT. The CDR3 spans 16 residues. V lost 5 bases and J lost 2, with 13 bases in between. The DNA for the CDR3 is TGTGCCAGCAGTCAGCTTCAAGGGGCTGGGGCCAACGTCCTGACTTTC. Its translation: CASSQLQGAGANVLTF.

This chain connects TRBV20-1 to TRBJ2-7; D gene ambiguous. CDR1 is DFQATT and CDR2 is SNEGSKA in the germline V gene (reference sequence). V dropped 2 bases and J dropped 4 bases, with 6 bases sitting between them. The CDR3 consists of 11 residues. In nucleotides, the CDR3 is TGCAGTGCTAGATCCTTTTACGAGCAGTACTTC. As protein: CSARSFYEQYF.

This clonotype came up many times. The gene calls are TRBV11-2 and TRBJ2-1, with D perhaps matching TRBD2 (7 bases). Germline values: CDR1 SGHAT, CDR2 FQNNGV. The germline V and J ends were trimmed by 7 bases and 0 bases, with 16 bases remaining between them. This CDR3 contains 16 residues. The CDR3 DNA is TGTGCCAGCACTAGATCCGGGGGGCACTCCTACAATGAGCAGTTCTTC. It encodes CASTRSGGHSYNEQFF.

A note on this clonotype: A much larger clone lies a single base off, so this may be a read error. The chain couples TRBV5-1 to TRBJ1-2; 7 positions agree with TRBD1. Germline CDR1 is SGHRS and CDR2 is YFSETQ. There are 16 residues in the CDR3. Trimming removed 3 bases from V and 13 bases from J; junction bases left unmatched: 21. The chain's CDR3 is CASSSEVLGTEQLVTF. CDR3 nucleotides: TGCGCCAGCAGCTCGGAAGTATTAGGGACAGAACAATTGGTCACCTTC.

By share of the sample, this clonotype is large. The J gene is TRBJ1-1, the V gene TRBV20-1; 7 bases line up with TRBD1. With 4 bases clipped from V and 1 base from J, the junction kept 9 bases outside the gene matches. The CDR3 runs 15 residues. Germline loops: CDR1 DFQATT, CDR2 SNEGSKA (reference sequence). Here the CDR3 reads CSAMNRDSQNTEAFF. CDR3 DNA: TGCAGTGCTATGAACCGGGACAGCCAGAACACTGAAGCTTTCTTT.

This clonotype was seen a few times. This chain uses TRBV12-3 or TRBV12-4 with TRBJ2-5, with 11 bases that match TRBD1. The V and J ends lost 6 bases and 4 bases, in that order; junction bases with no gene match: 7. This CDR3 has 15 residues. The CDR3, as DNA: TGTGCCAGCAGGGACAGGGGGCGCGGCGTAGAGACCCAGTACTTC. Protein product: CASRDRGRGVETQYF.

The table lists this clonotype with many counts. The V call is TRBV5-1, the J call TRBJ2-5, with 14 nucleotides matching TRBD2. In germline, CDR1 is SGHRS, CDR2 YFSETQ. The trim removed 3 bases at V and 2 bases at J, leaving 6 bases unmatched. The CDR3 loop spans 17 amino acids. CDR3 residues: CASSSGGLAGGQETQYF. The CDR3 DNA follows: TGCGCCAGCAGCTCGGGCGGACTAGCGGGGGGACAAGAGACCCAGTACTTC.

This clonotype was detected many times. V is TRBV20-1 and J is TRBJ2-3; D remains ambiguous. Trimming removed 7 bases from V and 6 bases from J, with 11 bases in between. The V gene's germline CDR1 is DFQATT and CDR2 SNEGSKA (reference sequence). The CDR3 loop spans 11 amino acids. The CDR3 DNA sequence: TGCAGTGGGGTAGGGTCGGATACGCAGTATTTT. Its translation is CSGVGSDTQYF.

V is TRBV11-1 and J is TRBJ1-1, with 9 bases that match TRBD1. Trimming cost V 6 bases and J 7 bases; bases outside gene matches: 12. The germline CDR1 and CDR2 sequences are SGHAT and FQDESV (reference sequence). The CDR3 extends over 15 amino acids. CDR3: CASSPSGGTGNEAFF. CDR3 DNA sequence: TGTGCCAGCAGTCCCTCCGGCGGGACAGGGAATGAAGCTTTCTTT.

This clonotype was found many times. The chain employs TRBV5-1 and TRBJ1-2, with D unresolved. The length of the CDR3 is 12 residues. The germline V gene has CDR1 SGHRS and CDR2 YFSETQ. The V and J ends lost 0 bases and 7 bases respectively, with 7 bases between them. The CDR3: CASSLDLGGYTF. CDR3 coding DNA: TGCGCCAGCAGCTTGGACTTAGGTGGCTACACCTTC.

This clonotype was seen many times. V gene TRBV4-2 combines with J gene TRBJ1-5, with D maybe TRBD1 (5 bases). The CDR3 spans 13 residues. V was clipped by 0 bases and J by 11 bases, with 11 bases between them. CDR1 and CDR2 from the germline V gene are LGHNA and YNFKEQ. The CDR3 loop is CASSQDWGESQHF. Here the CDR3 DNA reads TGTGCCAGCAGCCAAGATTGGGGGGAGTCCCAGCATTTT.

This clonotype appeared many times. The CDR3 is CASKEGTGRTEAFF. CDR3 nucleotide sequence: TGCGCCAGCAAGGAGGGGACAGGTCGTACTGAAGCTTTCTTT. This chain links TRBV5-1 with TRBJ1-1, with 8 bases fitting TRBD1. V lost 6 bases, J lost 5 bases, and 9 bases stayed unmatched. The CDR3 spans 14 residues. The germline gives CDR1 SGHRS, CDR2 YFSETQ.

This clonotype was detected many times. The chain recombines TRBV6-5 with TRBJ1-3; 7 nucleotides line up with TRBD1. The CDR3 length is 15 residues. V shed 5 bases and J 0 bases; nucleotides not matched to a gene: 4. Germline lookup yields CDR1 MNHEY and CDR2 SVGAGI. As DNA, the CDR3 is TGTGCCAGCAGTCAGACAGGGTTCTCTGGAAACACCATATATTTT. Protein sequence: CASSQTGFSGNTIYF.

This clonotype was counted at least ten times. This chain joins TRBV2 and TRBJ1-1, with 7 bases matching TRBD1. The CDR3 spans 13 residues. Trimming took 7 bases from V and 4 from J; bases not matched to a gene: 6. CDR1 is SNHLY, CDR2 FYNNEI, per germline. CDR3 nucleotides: TGTGCCAGCACGGGGACAGCGGCCACTGAAGCTTTCTTT. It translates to CASTGTAATEAFF.

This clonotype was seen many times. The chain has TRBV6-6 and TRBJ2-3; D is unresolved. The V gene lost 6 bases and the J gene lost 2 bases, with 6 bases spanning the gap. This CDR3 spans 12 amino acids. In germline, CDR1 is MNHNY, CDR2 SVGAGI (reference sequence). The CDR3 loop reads CASRTSTDTQYF. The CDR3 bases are TGTGCCAGCAGGACCTCCACAGATACGCAGTATTTT.

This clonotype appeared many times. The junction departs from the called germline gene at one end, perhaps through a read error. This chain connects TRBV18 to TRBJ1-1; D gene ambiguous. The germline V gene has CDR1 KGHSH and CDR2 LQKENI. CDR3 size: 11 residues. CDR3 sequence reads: CASSPNSASLF. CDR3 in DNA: TGTGCCAGCTCACCTAATTCGGCCTCCCTCTTT.

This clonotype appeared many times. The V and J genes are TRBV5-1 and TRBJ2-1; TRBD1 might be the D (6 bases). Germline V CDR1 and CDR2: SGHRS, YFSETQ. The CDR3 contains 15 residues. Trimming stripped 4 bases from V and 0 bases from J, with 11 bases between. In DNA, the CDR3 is TGCGCCAGCAGCCGGGACACTAGCTCCTACAATGAGCAGTTCTTC. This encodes CASSRDTSSYNEQFF.

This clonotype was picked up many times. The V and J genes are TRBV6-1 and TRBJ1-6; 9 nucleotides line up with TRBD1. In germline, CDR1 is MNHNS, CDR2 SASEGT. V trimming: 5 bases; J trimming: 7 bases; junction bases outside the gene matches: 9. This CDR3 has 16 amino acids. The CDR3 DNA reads TGTGCCAGCAGTCCACCGGGACAGGGTCGGAATTCACCCCTCCACTTT. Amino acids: CASSPPGQGRNSPLHF.

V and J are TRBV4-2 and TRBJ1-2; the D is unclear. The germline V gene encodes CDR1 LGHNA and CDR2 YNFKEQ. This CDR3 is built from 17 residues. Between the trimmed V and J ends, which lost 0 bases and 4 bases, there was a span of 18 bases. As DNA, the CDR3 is TGTGCCAGCAGCCAAGACGACGATCCCCCTACCCCCTATGGCTACACCTTC. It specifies CASSQDDDPPTPYGYTF.

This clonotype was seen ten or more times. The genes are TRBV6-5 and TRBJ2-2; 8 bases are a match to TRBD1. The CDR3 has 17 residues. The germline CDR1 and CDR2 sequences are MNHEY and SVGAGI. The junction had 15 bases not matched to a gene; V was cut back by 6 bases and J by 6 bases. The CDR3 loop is CASRKLWSGGASGELFF. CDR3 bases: TGTGCCAGCAGAAAGTTGTGGTCAGGGGGCGCATCCGGGGAGCTGTTTTTT.

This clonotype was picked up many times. This CDR3 is CASSPGTGNDEQYF. The CDR3 DNA reads TGTGCCAGCAGCCCGGGGACAGGGAACGACGAGCAGTACTTC. J is TRBJ2-7 and V is TRBV7-9; TRBD1 matches 9 bases. The CDR3 is 14 amino acids. The ends lost 5 bases at V and 5 bases at J; junction bases unmatched: 7. CDR1 is SEHNR and CDR2 is FQNEAQ in the germline V gene (reference sequence).

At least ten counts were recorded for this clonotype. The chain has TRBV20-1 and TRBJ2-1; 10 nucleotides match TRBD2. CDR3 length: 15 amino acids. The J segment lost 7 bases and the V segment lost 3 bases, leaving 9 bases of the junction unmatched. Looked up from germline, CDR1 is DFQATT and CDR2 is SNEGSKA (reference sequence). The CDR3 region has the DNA TGCAGTGCTAGTCGTCTAGCGGGGGTGAAGAATGAGCAGTTCTTC. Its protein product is CSASRLAGVKNEQFF.

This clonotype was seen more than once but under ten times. The CDR3, as DNA: TGCGCCAGCAGCCGAGCCTTACAGGGAGGGGGTGAAGAGACCCAGTACTTC. It specifies CASSRALQGGGEETQYF. The chain is built from TRBV4-1 and TRBJ2-5; D may be TRBD2 (7 bases). This CDR3 has 17 amino acids. From germline, CDR1 is MGHRA and CDR2 YSYEKL. Deletions cut 4 bases from V and 3 bases from J, with 21 bases between.

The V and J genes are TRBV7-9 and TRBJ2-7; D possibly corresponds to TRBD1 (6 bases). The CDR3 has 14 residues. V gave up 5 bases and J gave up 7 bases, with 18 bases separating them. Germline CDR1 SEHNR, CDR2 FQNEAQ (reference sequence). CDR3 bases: TGTGCCAGCAGCGCACCCGACAGGTCTGGAGAGCAGTACTTC. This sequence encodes CASSAPDRSGEQYF.

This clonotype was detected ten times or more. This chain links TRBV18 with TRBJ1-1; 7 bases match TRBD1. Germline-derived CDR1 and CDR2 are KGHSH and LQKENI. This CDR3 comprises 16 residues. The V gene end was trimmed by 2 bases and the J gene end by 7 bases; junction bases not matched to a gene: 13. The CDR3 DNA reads TGTGCCAGCTCACCAAGCGACAGGGAATATGATATTGAAGCTTTCTTT. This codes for CASSPSDREYDIEAFF.

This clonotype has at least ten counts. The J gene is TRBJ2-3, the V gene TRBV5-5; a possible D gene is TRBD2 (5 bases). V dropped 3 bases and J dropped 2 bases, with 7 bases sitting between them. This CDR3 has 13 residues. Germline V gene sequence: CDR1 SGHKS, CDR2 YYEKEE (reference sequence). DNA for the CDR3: TGTGCCAGCAGCTGGACTGACACAGATACGCAGTATTTT. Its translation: CASSWTDTDTQYF.

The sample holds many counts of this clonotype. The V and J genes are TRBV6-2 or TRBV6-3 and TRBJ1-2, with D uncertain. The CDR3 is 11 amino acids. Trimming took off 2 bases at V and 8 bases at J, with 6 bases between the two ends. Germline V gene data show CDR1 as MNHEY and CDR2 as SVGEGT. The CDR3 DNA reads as TGTGCCAGCAGTTACCCCTCCGGCTACACCTTC. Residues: CASSYPSGYTF.

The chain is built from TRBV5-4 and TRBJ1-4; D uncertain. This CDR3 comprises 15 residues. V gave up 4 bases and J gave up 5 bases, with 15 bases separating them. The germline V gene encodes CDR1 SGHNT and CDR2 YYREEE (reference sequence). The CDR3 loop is CASSRAGRMNEKLFF. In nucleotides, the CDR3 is TGTGCCAGCAGCCGTGCCGGGAGAATGAATGAAAAACTGTTTTTT. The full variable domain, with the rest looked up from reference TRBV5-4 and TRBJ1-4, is ETGVTQSPTHLIKTRGQQVTLRCSSQSGHNTVSWYQQALGQGPQFIFQYYREEENGRGNFPPRFSGLQFPNYSSELNVNALELDDSALYLCASSRAGRMNEKLFFGSGTQLSVL.

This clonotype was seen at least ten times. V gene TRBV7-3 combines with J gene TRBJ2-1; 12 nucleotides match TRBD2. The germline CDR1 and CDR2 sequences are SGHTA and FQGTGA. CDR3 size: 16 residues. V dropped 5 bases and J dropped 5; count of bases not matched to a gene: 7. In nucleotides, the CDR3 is TGTGCCAGCAGCCCCCGACTAGCGGGGGACAACAATGAGCAGTTCTTC. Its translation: CASSPRLAGDNNEQFF.

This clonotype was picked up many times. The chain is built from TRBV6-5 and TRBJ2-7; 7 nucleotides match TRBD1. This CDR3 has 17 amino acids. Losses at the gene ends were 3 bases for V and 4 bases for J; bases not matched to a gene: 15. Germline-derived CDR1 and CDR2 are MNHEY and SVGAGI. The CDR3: CASSYSPTGPLSYEQYF. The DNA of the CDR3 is TGTGCCAGCAGTTATTCCCCGACAGGGCCCCTCAGTTACGAGCAGTACTTC.